This is a list of T cell receptor beta chains from one sample in a study of molecular identifiers for immune sequencing clone quantification. TCRdb re-derived calls from the PCR reads in MiXCR, one entry per CDR3 protein. Here the sample spans approximately 680,000 distinct CDR3 sequences, roughly 27% being singletons. Sample: naive CD8+ T cells from blood, with Jurkat cell RNA spiked in. Every receptor here comes from a human donor in good health. Some libraries in this study had Jurkat cell RNA spiked in. The conserved cysteine and the conserved F or W are not part of the CDR3 here. Each record gives: V gene, J gene, CDR3 protein.

TRBV2,TRBJ1-5,ASRVKNQPQH
TRBV4-3,TRBJ2-7,ASSLRTANYEQY
TRBV5-1,TRBJ2-2,ASSHRDRDPGELF
TRBV4-1,TRBJ1-5,ASSQEIGSRDQPQH
TRBV4-1,TRBJ2-7,ASSQSRRQGFSEQY
TRBV4-1,TRBJ2-3,ASSHGGLIEADTQY
TRBV18,TRBJ2-7,ASSPPLAENYEQY
TRBV4-1,TRBJ1-2,ASSQESLSNYGYT
TRBV4-3,TRBJ1-5,ASSQGLISNQPQH
TRBV11-2,TRBJ2-7,ASSLEVWSSYEQY
TRBV5-1,TRBJ2-3,ASSPLTGGEVTDTQY
TRBV19,TRBJ2-7,ASSISAPGAGYEQY
TRBV7-9,TRBJ2-7,ASSLAPEGVYEQY
TRBV10-2,TRBJ2-3,ASSDLRADTQY
TRBV30,TRBJ2-7,AWGPMIGSEQY
TRBV27,TRBJ2-7,ASSLQGSYEQY
TRBV28,TRBJ2-5,ASSATGAETQY
TRBV4-3,TRBJ2-5,ASSQARGGTQY
TRBV6-6,TRBJ2-7,ASSTLTGTYEQY
TRBV28,TRBJ2-1,ASKTTGMGEQF
TRBV4-3,TRBJ2-7,ASSQATGGQGWEQY
TRBV30,TRBJ2-7,AWKLWSGEQY